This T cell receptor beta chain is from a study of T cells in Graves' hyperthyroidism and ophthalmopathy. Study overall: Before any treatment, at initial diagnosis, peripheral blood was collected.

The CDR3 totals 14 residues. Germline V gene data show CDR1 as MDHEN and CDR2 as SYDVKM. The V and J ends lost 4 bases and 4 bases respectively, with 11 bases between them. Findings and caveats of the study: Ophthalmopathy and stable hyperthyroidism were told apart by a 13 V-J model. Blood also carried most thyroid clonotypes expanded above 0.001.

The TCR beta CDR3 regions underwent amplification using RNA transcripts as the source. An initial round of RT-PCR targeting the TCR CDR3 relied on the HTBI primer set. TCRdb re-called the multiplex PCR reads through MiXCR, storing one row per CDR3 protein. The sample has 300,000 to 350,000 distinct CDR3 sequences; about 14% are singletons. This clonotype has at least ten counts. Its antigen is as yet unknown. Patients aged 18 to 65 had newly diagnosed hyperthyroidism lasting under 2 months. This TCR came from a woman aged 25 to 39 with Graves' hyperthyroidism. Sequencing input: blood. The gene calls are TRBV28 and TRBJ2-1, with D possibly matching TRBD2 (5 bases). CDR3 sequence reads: CASSYSGRYNEQFF. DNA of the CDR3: TGTGCCAGCAGTTACAGCGGAAGATACAATGAGCAGTTCTTC.